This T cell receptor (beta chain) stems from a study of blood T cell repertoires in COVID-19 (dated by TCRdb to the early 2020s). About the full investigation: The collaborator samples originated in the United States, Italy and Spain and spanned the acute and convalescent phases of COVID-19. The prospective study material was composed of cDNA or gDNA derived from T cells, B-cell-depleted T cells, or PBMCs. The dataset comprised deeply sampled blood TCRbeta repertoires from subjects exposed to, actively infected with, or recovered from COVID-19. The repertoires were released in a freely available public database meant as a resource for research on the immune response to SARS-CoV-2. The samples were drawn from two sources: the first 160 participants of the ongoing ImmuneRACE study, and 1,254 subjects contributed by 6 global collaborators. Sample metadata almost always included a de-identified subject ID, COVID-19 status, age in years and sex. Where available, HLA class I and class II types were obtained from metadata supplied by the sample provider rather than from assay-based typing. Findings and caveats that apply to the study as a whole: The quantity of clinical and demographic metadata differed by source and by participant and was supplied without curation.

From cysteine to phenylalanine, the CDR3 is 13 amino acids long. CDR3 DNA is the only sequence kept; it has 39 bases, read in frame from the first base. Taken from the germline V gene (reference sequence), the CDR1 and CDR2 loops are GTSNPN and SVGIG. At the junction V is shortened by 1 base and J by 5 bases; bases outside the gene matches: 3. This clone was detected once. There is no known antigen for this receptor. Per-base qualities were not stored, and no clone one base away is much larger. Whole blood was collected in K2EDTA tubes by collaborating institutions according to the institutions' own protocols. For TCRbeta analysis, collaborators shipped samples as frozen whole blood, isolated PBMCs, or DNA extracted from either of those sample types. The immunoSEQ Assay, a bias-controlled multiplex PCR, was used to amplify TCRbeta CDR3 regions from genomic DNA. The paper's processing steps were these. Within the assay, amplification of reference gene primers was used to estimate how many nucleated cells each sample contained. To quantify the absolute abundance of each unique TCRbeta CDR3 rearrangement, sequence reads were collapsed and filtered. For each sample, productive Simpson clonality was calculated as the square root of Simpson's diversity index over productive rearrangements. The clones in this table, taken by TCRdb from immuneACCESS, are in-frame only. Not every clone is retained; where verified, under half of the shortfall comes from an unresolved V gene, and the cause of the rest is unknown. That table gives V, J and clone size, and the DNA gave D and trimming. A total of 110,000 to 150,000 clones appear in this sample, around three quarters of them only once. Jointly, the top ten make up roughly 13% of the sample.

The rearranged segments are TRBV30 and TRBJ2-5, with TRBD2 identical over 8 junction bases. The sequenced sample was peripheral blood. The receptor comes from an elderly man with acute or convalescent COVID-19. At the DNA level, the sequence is TGTGCCTGGAGTGCCGGGGGGGGCGAGACCCAGTACTTC. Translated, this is CAWSAGGGETQYF.